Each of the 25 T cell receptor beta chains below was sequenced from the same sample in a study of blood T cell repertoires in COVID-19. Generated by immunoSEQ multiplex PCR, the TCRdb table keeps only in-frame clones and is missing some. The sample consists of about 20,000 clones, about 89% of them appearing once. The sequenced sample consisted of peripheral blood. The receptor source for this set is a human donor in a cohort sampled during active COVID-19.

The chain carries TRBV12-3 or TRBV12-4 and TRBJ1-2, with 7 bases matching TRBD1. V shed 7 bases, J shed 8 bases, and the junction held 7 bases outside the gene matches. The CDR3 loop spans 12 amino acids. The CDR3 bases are TGTGCCAGCACCAAGACAGGGTACGGCTACACCTTC. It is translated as CASTKTGYGYTF.

The CDR3 sequence is CASSYSNTLYTF. For the CDR3, the DNA is TGTGCCAGCAGTTACTCGAACACCCTCTACACCTTC. The chain is built from TRBV6-2 or TRBV6-3 and TRBJ1-2, with no clear D. CDR1 is MNHEY, CDR2 SVGEGT, per germline. This CDR3 has 12 amino acids. The V end lost 0 bases, the J end lost 10 bases, and 9 bases lay between the germline ends.

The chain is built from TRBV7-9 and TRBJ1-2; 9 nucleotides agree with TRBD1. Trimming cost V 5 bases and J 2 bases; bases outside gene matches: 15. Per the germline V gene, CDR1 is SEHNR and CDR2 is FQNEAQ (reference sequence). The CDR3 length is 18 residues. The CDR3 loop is CASSPLPGTGKVNYGYTF. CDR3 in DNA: TGTGCCAGCAGCCCTCTGCCCGGGACAGGGAAGGTGAACTATGGCTACACCTTC.

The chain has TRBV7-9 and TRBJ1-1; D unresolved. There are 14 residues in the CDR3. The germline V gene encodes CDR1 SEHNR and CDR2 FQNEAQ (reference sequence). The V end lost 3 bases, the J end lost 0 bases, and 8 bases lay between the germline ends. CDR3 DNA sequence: TGTGCCAGCAGCTTCGAGGAAGTGAACACTGAAGCTTTCTTT. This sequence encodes CASSFEEVNTEAFF.

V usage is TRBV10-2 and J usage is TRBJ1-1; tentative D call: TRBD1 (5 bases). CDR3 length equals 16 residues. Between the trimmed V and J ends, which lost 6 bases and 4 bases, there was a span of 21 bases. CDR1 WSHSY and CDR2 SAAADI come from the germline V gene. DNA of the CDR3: TGCGCCAGCAGGGCTGATGGGAGGGGCTCGGGCACTGAAGCTTTCTTT. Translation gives CASRADGRGSGTEAFF.

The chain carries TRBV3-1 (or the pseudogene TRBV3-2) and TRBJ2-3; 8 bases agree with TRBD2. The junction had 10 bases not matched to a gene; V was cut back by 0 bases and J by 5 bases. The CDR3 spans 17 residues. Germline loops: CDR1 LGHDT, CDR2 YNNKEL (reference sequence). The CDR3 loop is CASSQDPSGSPRDTQYF. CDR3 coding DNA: TGTGCCAGCAGCCAAGATCCTAGCGGGTCCCCAAGAGATACGCAGTATTTT.

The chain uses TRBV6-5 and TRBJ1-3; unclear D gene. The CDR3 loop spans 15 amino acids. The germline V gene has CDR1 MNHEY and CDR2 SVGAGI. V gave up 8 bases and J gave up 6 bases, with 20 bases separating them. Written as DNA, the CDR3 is TGTGCCAGCGGGGTCGCACTGGAGGTCGAAAACACCATATATTTT. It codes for CASGVALEVENTIYF.

In DNA, the CDR3 is TGTGCCAGCAGCTTAGAGCCGAGAGGGGGCTATGGCTACACCTTC. This sequence encodes CASSLEPRGGYGYTF. The rearrangement uses TRBV11-3 and TRBJ1-2; weak D call: TRBD1 (6 bases). Trimming removed 0 bases at V and 4 bases at J, with 12 bases between. Germline V gene data show CDR1 as SGHNT and CDR2 as YENEEA. The CDR3 contains 15 residues.

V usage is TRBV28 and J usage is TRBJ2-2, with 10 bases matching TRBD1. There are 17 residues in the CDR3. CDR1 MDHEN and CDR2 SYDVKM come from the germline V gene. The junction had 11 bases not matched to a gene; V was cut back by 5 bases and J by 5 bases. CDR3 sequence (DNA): TGTGCCAGCAGTCTCCAGGGACAGGGGATGGGAACCGGGGAGCTGTTTTTT. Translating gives CASSLQGQGMGTGELFF.

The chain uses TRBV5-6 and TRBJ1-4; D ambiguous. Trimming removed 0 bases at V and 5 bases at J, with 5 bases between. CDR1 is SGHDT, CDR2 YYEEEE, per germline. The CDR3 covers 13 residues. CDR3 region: CASSLDPNEKLFF. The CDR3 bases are TGTGCCAGCAGCTTGGATCCGAATGAAAAACTGTTTTTT.

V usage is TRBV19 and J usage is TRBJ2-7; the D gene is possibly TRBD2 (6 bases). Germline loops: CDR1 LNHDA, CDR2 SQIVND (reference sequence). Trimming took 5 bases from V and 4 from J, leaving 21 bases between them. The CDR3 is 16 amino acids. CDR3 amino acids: CASSLGGGAEGYEQYF. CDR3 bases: TGTGCCAGTAGTCTGGGTGGAGGGGCTGAGGGGTACGAGCAGTACTTC.

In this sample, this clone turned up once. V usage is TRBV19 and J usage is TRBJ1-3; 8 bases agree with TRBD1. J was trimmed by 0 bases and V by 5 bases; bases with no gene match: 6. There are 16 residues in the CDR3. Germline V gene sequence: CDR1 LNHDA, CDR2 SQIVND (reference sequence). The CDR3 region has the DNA TGTGCCAGTAGTCGGGACAGGTACCACTCTGGAAACACCATATATTTT. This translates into CASSRDRYHSGNTIYF. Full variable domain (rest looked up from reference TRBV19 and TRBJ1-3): DGGITQSPKYLFRKEGQNVTLSCEQNLNHDAMYWYRQDPGQGLRLIYYSQIVNDFQKGDIAEGYSVSREKKESFPLTVTSAQKNPTAFYLCASSRDRYHSGNTIYFGEGSWLTVV.

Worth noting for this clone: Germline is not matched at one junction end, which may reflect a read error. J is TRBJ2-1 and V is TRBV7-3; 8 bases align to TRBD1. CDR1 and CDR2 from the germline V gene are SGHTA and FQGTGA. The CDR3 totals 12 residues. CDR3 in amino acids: CASSTGQGEEFF. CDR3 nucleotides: TGTGCCAGCAGCACCGGACAGGGTGAGGAGTTCTTC.

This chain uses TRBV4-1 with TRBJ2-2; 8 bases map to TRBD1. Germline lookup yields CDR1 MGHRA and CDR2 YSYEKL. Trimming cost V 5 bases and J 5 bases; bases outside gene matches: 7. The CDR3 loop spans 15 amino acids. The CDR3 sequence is CASSFRQGATGELFF. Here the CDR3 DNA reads TGCGCCAGCAGCTTTCGCCAGGGGGCGACCGGGGAGCTGTTTTTT.

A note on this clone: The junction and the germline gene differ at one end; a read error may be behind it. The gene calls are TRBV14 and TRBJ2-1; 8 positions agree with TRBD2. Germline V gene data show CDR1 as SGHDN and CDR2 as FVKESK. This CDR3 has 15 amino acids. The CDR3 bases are TGTGCCAGCAGCCAAGGATATAGCGGGAAAACTTCGGGGGTCTTC. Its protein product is CASSQGYSGKTSGVF.

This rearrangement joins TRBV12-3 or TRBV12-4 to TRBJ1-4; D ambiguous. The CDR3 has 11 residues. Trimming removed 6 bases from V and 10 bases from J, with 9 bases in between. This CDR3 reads CASSLGGKLFF. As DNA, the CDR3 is TGTGCCAGCAGCTTGGGAGGAAAACTGTTTTTT.

CDR3 loop: CASSSLAGGEDTQYF. The CDR3 nucleotides read TGTGCCAGCAGCTCGTTAGCGGGAGGGGAAGATACGCAGTATTTT. This rearrangement joins TRBV5-5 to TRBJ2-3, with 11 bases lining up with TRBD2. The germline V gene encodes CDR1 SGHKS and CDR2 YYEKEE (reference sequence). The trim removed 3 bases at V and 5 bases at J, leaving 5 bases unmatched. CDR3 size: 15 residues.

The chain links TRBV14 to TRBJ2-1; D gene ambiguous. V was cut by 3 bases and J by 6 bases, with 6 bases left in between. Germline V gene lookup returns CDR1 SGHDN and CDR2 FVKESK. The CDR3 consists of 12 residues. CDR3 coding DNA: TGTGCCAGCAGCCACGCCAGCAATGAGCAGTTCTTC. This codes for CASSHASNEQFF.

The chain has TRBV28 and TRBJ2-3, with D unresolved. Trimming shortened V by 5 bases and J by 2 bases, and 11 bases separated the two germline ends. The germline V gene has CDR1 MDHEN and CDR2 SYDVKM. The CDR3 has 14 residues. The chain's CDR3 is CASSSNMYTDTQYF. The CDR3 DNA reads TGTGCCAGCAGTAGTAACATGTACACAGATACGCAGTATTTT. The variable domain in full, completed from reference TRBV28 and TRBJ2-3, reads DVKVTQSSRYLVKRTGEKVFLECVQDMDHENMFWYRQDPGLGLRLIYFSYDVKMKEKGDIPEGYSVSREKKERFSLILESASTNQTSMYLCASSSNMYTDTQYFGPGTRLTVL.

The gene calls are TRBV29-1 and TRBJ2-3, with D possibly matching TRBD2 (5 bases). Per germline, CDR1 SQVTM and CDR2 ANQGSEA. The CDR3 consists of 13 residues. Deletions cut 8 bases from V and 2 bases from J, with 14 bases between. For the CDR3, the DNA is TGCAGCTCCACCGGGATGACCACAGATACGCAGTATTTT. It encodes CSSTGMTTDTQYF.

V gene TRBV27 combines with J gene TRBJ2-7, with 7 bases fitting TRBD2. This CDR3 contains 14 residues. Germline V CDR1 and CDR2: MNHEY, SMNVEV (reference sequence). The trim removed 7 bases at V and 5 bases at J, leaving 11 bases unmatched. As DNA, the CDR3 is TGTGCCAGCACCCTCGTAGGGGCGGGGGACGAGCAGTACTTC. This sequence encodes CASTLVGAGDEQYF.

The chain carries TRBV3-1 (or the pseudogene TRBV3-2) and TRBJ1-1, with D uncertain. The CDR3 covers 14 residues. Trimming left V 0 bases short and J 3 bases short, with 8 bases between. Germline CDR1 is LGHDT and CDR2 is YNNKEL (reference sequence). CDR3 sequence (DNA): TGTGCCAGCAGCCAAGAAAGGAGTCACACTGAAGCTTTCTTT. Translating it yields CASSQERSHTEAFF.

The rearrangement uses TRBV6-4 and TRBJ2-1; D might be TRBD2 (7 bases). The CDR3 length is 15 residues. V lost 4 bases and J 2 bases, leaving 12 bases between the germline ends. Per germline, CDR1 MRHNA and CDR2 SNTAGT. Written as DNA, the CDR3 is TGTGCCAGCAGTGCTGAGGGGGGGGCCTACAATGAGCAGTTCTTC. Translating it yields CASSAEGGAYNEQFF.

This CDR3 reads CASSLAGTGRGQPQHF. The CDR3 coding sequence is TGTGCCAGCAGCTTAGCCGGGACAGGTAGAGGTCAGCCCCAGCATTTT. The rearrangement links TRBV7-8 to TRBJ1-5, with TRBD1 matching over 8 bases. The CDR3 is 16 residues long. Germline V gene sequence: CDR1 SGHVS, CDR2 FQNEAQ. The V gene end was trimmed by 0 bases and the J gene end by 6 bases; junction bases not matched to a gene: 7.

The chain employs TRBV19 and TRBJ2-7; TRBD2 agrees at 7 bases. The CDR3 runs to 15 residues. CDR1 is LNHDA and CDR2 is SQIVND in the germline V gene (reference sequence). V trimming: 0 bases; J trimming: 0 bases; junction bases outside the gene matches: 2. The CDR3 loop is CASSIDGLVSYEQYF. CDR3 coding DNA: TGTGCCAGTAGTATAGATGGACTAGTCTCCTACGAGCAGTACTTC.